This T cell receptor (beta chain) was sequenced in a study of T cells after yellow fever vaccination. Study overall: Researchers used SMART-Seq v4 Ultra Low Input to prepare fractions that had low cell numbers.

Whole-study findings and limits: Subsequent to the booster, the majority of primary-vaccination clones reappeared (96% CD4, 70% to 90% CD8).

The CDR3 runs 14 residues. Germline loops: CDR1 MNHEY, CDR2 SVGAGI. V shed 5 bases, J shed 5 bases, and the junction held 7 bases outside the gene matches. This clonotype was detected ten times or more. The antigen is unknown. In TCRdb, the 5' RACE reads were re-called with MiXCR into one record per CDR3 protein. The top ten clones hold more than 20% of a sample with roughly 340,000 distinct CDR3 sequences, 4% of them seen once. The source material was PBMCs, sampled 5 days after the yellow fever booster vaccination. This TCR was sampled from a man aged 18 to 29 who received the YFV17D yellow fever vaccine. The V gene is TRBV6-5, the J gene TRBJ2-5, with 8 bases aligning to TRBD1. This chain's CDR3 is CASSKTGGRETQYF. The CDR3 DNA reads TGTGCCAGCAGTAAAACAGGGGGTAGGGAGACCCAGTACTTC.